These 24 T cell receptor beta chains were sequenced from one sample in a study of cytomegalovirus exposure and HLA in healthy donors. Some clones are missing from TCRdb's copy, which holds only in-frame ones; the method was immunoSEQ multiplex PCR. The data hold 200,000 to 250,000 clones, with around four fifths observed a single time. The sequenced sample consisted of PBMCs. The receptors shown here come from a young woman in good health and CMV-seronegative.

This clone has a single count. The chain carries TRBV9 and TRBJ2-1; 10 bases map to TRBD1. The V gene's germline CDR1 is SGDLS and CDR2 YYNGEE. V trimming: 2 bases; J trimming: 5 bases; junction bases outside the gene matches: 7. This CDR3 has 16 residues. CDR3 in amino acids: CASSVGTGEGHNEQFF. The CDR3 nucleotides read TGTGCCAGCAGCGTGGGGACAGGGGAAGGCCACAATGAGCAGTTCTTC.

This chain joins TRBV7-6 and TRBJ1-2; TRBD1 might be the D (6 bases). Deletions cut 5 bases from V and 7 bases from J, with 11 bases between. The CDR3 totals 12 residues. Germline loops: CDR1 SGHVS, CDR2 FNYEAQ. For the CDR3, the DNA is TGTGCCAGCAGCGGTCACAGGGCTGGCTACACCTTC. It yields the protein CASSGHRAGYTF.

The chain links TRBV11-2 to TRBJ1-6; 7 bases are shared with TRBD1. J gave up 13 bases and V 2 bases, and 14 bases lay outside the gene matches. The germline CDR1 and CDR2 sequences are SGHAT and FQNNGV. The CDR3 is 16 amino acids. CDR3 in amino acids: CASSLSGRQGGSPLHF. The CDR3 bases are TGTGCCAGCAGCTTATCGGGGAGACAGGGAGGATCCCCCCTCCACTTT.

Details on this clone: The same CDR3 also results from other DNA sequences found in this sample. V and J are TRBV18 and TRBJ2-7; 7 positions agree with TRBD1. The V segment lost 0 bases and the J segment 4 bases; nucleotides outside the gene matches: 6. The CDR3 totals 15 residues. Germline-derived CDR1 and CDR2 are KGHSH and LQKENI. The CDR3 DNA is TGTGCCAGCTCACCACCGAACAGGGGAAGTTACGAGCAGTACTTC. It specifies CASSPPNRGSYEQYF.

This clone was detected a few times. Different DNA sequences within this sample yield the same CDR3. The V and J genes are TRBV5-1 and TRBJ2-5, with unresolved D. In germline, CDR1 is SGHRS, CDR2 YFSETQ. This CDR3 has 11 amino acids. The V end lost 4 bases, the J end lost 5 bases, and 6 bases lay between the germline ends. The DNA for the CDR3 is TGCGCCAGCAGCAACGAGGAGACCCAGTACTTC. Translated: CASSNEETQYF. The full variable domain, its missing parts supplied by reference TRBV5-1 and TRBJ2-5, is KAGVTQTPRYLIKTRGQQVTLSCSPISGHRSVSWYQQTPGQGLQFLFEYFSETQRNKGNFPGRFSGRQFSNSRSEMNVSTLELGDSALYLCASSNEETQYFGPGTRLLVL.

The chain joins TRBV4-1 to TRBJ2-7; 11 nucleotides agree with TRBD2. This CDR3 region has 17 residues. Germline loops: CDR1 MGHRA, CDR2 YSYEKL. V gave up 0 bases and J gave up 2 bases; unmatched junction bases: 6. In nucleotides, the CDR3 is TGCGCCAGCAGCCAAGAGAGTAGCGGGAGGGCTCCCTACGAGCAGTACTTC. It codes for CASSQESSGRAPYEQYF.

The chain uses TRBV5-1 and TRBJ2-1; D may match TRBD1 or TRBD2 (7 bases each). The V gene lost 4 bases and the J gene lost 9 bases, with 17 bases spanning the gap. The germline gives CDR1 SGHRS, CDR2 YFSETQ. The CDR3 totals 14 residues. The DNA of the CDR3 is TGCGCCAGCAGCCTAGACAGGGAGGGTGGTGAGCAGTTCTTC. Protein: CASSLDREGGEQFF.

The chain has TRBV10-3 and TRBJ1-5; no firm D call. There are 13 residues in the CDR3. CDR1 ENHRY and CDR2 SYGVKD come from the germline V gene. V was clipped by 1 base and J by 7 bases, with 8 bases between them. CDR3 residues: CAISEWVWQPQHF. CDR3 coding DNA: TGTGCCATCAGTGAGTGGGTATGGCAGCCCCAGCATTTT.

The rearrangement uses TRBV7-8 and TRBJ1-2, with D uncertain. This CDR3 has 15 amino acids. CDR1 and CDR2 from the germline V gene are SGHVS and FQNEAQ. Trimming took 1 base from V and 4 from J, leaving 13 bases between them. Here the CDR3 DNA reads TGTGCCAGCAGCTTAGAGGTGGCAGCCCTCTATGGCTACACCTTC. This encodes CASSLEVAALYGYTF. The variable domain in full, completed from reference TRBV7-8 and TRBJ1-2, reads GAGVSQSPRYKVAKRGQDVALRCDPISGHVSLFWYQQALGQGPEFLTYFQNEAQLDKSGLPSDRFFAERPEGSVSTLKIQRTQQEDSAVYLCASSLEVAALYGYTFGSGTRLTVV.

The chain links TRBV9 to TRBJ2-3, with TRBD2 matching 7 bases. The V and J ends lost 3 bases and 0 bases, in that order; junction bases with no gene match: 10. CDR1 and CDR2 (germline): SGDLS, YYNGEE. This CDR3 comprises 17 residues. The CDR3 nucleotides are TGTGCCAGCAGCGCCCGGGGGGACTCTCTTAGCACAGATACGCAGTATTTT. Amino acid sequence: CASSARGDSLSTDTQYF.

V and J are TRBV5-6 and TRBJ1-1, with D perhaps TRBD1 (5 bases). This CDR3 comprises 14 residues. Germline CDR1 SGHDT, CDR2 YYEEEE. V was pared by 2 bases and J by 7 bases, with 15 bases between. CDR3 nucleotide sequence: TGTGCCAGCAGCTTTCTCGGGGGGAAGGATGAAGCTTTCTTT. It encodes CASSFLGGKDEAFF.

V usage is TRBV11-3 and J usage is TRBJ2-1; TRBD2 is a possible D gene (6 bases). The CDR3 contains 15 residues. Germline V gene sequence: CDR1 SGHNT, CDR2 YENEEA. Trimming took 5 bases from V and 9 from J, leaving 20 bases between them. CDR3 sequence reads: CASSPSGTAFGEQFF. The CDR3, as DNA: TGTGCCAGCAGCCCCTCTGGGACTGCGTTCGGTGAGCAGTTCTTC.

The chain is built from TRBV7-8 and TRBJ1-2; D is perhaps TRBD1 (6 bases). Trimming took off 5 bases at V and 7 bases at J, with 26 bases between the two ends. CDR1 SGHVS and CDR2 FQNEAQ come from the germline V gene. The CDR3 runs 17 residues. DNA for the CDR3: TGTGCCAGCAGCCCACTCCCTGGGGGGGGGCAGAGGTCTGGCTACACCTTC. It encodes CASSPLPGGGQRSGYTF. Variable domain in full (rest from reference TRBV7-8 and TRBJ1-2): GAGVSQSPRYKVAKRGQDVALRCDPISGHVSLFWYQQALGQGPEFLTYFQNEAQLDKSGLPSDRFFAERPEGSVSTLKIQRTQQEDSAVYLCASSPLPGGGQRSGYTFGSGTRLTVV.

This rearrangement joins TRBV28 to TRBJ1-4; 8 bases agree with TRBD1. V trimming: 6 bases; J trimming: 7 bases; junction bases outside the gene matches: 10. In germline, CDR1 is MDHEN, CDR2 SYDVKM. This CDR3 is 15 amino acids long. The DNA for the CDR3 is TGTGCCAGCAGCTCCACGGACAGGGAGGTTGAAAAACTGTTTTTT. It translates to CASSSTDREVEKLFF.

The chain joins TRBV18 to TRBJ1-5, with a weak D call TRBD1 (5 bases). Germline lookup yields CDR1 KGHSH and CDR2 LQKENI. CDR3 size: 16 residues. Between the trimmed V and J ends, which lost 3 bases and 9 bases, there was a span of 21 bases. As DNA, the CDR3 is TGTGCCAGCTCACCTTTAGGGGCCGAAGGTCGTCCGCCCCAGCATTTT. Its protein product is CASSPLGAEGRPPQHF.

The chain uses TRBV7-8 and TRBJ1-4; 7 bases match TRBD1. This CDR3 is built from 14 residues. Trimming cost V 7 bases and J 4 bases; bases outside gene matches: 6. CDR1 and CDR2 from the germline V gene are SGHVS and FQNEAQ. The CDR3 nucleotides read TGTGCCAGCACCCAGAGGGGGCTTAATGAAAAACTGTTTTTT. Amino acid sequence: CASTQRGLNEKLFF. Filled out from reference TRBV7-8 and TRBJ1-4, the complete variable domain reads GAGVSQSPRYKVAKRGQDVALRCDPISGHVSLFWYQQALGQGPEFLTYFQNEAQLDKSGLPSDRFFAERPEGSVSTLKIQRTQQEDSAVYLCASTQRGLNEKLFFGSGTQLSVL.

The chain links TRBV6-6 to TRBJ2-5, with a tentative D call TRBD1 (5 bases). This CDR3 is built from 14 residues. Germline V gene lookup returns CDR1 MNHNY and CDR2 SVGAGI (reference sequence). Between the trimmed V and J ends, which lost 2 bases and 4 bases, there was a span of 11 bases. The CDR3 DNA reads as TGTGCCAGCAGTTACGGGGATAGGGGAGAGACCCAGTACTTC. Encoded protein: CASSYGDRGETQYF.

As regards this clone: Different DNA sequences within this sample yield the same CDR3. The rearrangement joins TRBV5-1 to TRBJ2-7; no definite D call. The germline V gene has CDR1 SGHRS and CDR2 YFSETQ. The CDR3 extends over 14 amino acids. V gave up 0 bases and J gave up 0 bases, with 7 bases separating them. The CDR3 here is CASSLAGSSYEQYF. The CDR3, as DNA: TGCGCCAGCAGCTTGGCAGGATCCTCCTACGAGCAGTACTTC. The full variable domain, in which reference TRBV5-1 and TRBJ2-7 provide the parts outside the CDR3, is KAGVTQTPRYLIKTRGQQVTLSCSPISGHRSVSWYQQTPGQGLQFLFEYFSETQRNKGNFPGRFSGRQFSNSRSEMNVSTLELGDSALYLCASSLAGSSYEQYFGPGTRLTVT.

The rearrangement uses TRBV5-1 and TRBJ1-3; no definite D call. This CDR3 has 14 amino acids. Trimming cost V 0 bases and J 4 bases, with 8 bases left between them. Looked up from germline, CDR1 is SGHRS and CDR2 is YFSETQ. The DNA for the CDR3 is TGCGCCAGCAGCTTGGAGACTTCCGGAAACACCATATATTTT. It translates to CASSLETSGNTIYF. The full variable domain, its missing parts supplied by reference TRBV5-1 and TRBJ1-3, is KAGVTQTPRYLIKTRGQQVTLSCSPISGHRSVSWYQQTPGQGLQFLFEYFSETQRNKGNFPGRFSGRQFSNSRSEMNVSTLELGDSALYLCASSLETSGNTIYFGEGSWLTVV.

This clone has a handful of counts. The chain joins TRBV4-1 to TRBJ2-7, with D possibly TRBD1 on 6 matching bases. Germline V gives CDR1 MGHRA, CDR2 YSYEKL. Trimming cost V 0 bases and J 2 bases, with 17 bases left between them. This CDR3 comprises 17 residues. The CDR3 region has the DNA TGCGCCAGCAGCCAAGAGGCGTTCCGGACAGAGCCCTACGAGCAGTACTTC. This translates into CASSQEAFRTEPYEQYF.

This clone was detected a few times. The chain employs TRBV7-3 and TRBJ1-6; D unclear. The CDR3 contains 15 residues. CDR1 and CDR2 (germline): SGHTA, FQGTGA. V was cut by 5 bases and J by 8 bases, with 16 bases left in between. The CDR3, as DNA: TGTGCCAGCAGCGAGACCAGGAGCCTCCATTCACCCCTCCACTTT. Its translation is CASSETRSLHSPLHF.

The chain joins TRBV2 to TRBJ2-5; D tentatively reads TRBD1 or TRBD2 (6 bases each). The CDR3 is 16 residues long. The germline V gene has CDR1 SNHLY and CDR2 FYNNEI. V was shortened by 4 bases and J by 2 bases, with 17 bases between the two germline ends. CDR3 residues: CASSGWGAPSQETQYF. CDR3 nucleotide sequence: TGTGCCAGCAGTGGTTGGGGGGCCCCTTCTCAAGAGACCCAGTACTTC.

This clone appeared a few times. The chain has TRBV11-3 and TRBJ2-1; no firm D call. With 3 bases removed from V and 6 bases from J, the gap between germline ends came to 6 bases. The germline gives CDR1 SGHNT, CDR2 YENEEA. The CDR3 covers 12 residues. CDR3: CASSFRTNEQFF. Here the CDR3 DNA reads TGTGCCAGCAGCTTCCGGACCAATGAGCAGTTCTTC.

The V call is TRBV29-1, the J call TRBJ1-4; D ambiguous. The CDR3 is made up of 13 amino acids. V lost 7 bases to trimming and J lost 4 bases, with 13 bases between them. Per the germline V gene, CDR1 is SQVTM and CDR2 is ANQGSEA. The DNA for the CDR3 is TGCAGCGCCTTGATCCAAAATAATGAAAAACTGTTTTTT. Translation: CSALIQNNEKLFF.